A single sample is the source of the 9 T cell receptor beta chains below, sequenced in a study of T cells after yellow fever vaccination. TCRdb processed the 5' RACE reads anew with MiXCR; each CDR3 protein has one entry. The data hold some 300,000 distinct CDR3 sequences, with under 9% observed a single time. Sequenced material: CD4+ T cells sorted from PBMCs, taken 5 days after the yellow fever booster vaccination. These receptors all come from a man between 18 and 29 years old who received the YFV17D yellow fever vaccine.

The chain combines TRBV6-6 with TRBJ1-5; the D gene is possibly TRBD1 (6 bases). The CDR3 is 14 residues long. Germline V gene data show CDR1 as MNHNY and CDR2 as SVGAGI (reference sequence). The ends were cut back, 4 bases at V and 3 bases at J, with 10 bases in the middle. The CDR3 loop reads CASSFRQDNQPQHF. CDR3 DNA sequence: TGTGCCAGCAGTTTTCGACAGGACAATCAGCCCCAGCATTTT.

This clonotype was detected once. The chain links TRBV2 to TRBJ1-5; D remains ambiguous. There are 14 residues in the CDR3. Germline-derived CDR1 and CDR2 are SNHLY and FYNNEI. V was cut by 3 bases and J by 4 bases, with 10 bases left in between. CDR3 amino acids: CASSELNGNQPQHF. The DNA for the CDR3 is TGTGCCAGCAGTGAGCTAAACGGGAATCAGCCCCAGCATTTT.

This clonotype has at least ten counts. The chain combines TRBV7-2 with TRBJ2-5; the D is unclear. The CDR3 length is 12 residues. Germline lookup yields CDR1 SGHTA and CDR2 FQGNSA. V dropped 6 bases and J dropped 5 bases, with 10 bases sitting between them. CDR3 loop: CASRSQRETQYF. The CDR3 DNA is TGTGCCAGCAGGTCCCAAAGGGAGACCCAGTACTTC. The full variable domain, with the rest looked up from reference TRBV7-2 and TRBJ2-5, is GAGVSQSPSNKVTEKGKDVELRCDPISGHTALYWYRQSLGQGLEFLIYFQGNSAPDKSGLPSDRFSAERTGGSVSTLTIQRTQQEDSAVYLCASRSQRETQYFGPGTRLLVL.

In this sample, this clonotype turned up many times. V and J are TRBV5-1 and TRBJ2-6; D not certain. CDR1 is SGHRS, CDR2 YFSETQ, per germline. Trimming stripped 1 base from V and 2 bases from J, with 16 bases between. This CDR3 has 18 residues. The CDR3 coding sequence is TGCGCCAGCAGCTTGAATCAATTGCGTGGGGCTGGGGCCAACGTCCTGACTTTC. Translation: CASSLNQLRGAGANVLTF. Complete variable domain (other parts from reference TRBV5-1 and TRBJ2-6): KAGVTQTPRYLIKTRGQQVTLSCSPISGHRSVSWYQQTPGQGLQFLFEYFSETQRNKGNFPGRFSGRQFSNSRSEMNVSTLELGDSALYLCASSLNQLRGAGANVLTFGAGSRLTVL.

The DNA for the CDR3 is TGTGCCAGCAGGGCAACAGGGGGCCGAGGAAACACCATATATTTT. It encodes CASRATGGRGNTIYF. This rearrangement joins TRBV2 to TRBJ1-3; 9 bases match TRBD1. Germline values: CDR1 SNHLY, CDR2 FYNNEI. V trimming: 6 bases; J trimming: 4 bases; junction bases outside the gene matches: 7. The CDR3 totals 15 residues.

The chain carries TRBV4-1 and TRBJ1-5, with D unresolved. Germline V lookup: CDR1 MGHRA, CDR2 YSYEKL. The germline V and J ends were trimmed by 0 bases and 10 bases, with 19 bases remaining between them. CDR3 length: 16 amino acids. CDR3 nucleotide sequence: TGCGCCAGCAGCCAAGATTGGTCGCGGAATTCTCCCCCCCAGCATTTT. This encodes CASSQDWSRNSPPQHF.

This clonotype was picked up a small number of times. For the CDR3, the DNA is TGTGCCAGCTCACCGGTAGCGGGGAACACCTACGAGCAGTACGTC. Protein: CASSPVAGNTYEQYV. This chain links TRBV18 with TRBJ2-7; TRBD2 matches 8 bases. Germline CDR1 reads KGHSH; CDR2 reads LQKENI. J gave up 2 bases and V 3 bases, and 6 bases lay outside the gene matches. This CDR3 contains 15 residues.

This clonotype has more than one count but fewer than ten. The rearrangement joins TRBV6-1 to TRBJ2-7; 9 nucleotides agree with TRBD1. Germline CDR1 is MNHNS and CDR2 is SASEGT. The CDR3 runs to 13 residues. V lost 4 bases and J lost 3; bases outside the gene matches: 1. The CDR3 DNA sequence: TGTGCCAGCAGTGTGGACAGGGGCTACGAGCAGTACTTC. Protein: CASSVDRGYEQYF.

Details on this clonotype: The junction departs from the called germline gene at one end, perhaps through a read error. The chain employs TRBV5-6 and TRBJ2-4; TRBD1 or TRBD2 may be the D gene (5 bases each). Germline V gene lookup returns CDR1 SGHDT and CDR2 YYEEEE. There are 11 residues in the CDR3. The CDR3 region is CASSTRTGREF. The CDR3 bases are TGTGCCAGCAGCACGAGGACGGGACGTGAATTC. Full variable domain (remainder filled in from reference TRBV5-6 and TRBJ2-4): DAGVTQSPTHLIKTRGQQVTLRCSPKSGHDTVSWYQQALGQGPQFIFQYYEEEERQRGNFPDRFSGHQFPNYSSELNVNALLLGDSALYLCASSTRTGREFGAGTRLSVL.